The 21 T cell receptor beta chains below all came from one sample that was sequenced in a study of blood T cells in healthy people across ages. Sample-barcoded 5' priming and a J-beta primer mix drove a second PCR of about 7 to 12 cycles. TCRdb called the 5' RACE reads again in MiXCR, with one record for every CDR3 protein. This table holds hundreds of thousands of distinct CDR3 sequences, 56% found once. The sequencing input was blood. These receptors all come from a man in his forties in good health.

Remarks on this clonotype: With a much larger clone just one base away, this may be a read error. The chain joins TRBV20-1 to TRBJ2-7, with 11 bases lining up with TRBD2. The CDR3 loop spans 15 amino acids. Germline lookup yields CDR1 DFQATT and CDR2 SNEGSKA (reference sequence). The CDR3 nucleotides read TGCAGTGCGCACACTAGCGGGAGTGCGTCCTACGGGCAGTACTTC. The encoded protein is CSAHTSGSASYGQYF.

The J gene is TRBJ2-2, the V gene TRBV6-5; 10 positions match TRBD2. This CDR3 contains 15 residues. Trimming at V came to 4 bases and at J to 5 bases, leaving 4 bases not matched to a gene. Germline-derived CDR1 and CDR2 are MNHEY and SVGAGI. CDR3 DNA: TGTGCCAGCAGTTGGGGAGCGGGGGGGACCGGGGAGCTGTTTTTT. It translates to CASSWGAGGTGELFF.

There are many counts of this clonotype. The CDR3 loop is CASSLGTGTYGYTF. The CDR3 bases are TGTGCCAGCAGCTTGGGGACAGGGACCTATGGCTACACCTTC. V is TRBV27 and J is TRBJ1-2; 9 bases are shared with TRBD1. This CDR3 region has 14 residues. Trimming cost V 6 bases and J 4 bases; bases outside gene matches: 6. Germline V gene lookup returns CDR1 MNHEY and CDR2 SMNVEV (reference sequence).

This chain joins TRBV7-2 and TRBJ2-3; possibly TRBD1 for D (6 bases). This CDR3 contains 18 residues. From germline, CDR1 is SGHTA and CDR2 FQGNSA. V lost 4 bases, J lost 2 bases, and 22 bases lay in between. The CDR3 loop is CASSSTQGRGTYTDTQYF. In nucleotides, the CDR3 is TGTGCCAGCAGCTCTACCCAGGGCAGGGGAACTTACACAGATACGCAGTATTTT. The whole variable domain, remainder taken from reference TRBV7-2 and TRBJ2-3, is GAGVSQSPSNKVTEKGKDVELRCDPISGHTALYWYRQSLGQGLEFLIYFQGNSAPDKSGLPSDRFSAERTGGSVSTLTIQRTQQEDSAVYLCASSSTQGRGTYTDTQYFGPGTRLTVL.

This clonotype appeared a few times. The V call is TRBV12-3 or TRBV12-4, the J call TRBJ1-6; maybe TRBD1 (6 bases). Trimming left V 7 bases short and J 8 bases short, with 15 bases between. This CDR3 region has 14 residues. CDR3 DNA: TGTGCCAGCAATACCGGGACATCTCATTCACCCCTCCACTTT. Translation: CASNTGTSHSPLHF.

The sample holds many counts of this clonotype. The chain uses TRBV12-3 or TRBV12-4 and TRBJ2-3; no clear D gene. This CDR3 is 12 amino acids long. V was trimmed by 0 bases and J by 4 bases, leaving 2 bases between them. CDR3 DNA: TGTGCCAGCAGTTTAGCACCAGATACGCAGTATTTT. It codes for CASSLAPDTQYF.

The chain uses TRBV6-6 and TRBJ1-6; D uncertain. The germline V gene encodes CDR1 MNHNY and CDR2 SVGAGI (reference sequence). V lost 3 bases and J 7 bases, leaving 16 bases between the germline ends. The CDR3 has 16 residues. This CDR3 reads CASSYEGNRENSPLHF. Written as DNA, the CDR3 is TGTGCCAGCAGTTATGAAGGGAACAGAGAAAATTCACCCCTCCACTTT.

This chain joins TRBV25-1 and TRBJ1-1; D gene ambiguous. Germline V gives CDR1 MGHDK, CDR2 SYGVNS. Trimming stripped 4 bases from V and 1 base from J, with 7 bases between. This CDR3 contains 13 residues. CDR3 protein: CASSVKGNTEAFF. The CDR3 region has the DNA TGTGCCAGCAGTGTCAAGGGGAACACTGAAGCTTTCTTT.

The chain has TRBV28 and TRBJ1-2; possibly TRBD1 for D (6 bases). Trimming took off 4 bases at V and 7 bases at J, with 19 bases between the two ends. CDR3 size: 15 residues. Germline CDR1 is MDHEN and CDR2 is SYDVKM. In nucleotides, the CDR3 is TGTGCCAGCAGTTACCTTACGGGGGCTTCTGGTGGCTACACCTTC. Protein product: CASSYLTGASGGYTF.

As concerns this clonotype: Germline is not matched at one junction end, which may reflect a read error. This chain joins TRBV4-2 and TRBJ2-7; maybe TRBD2 (6 bases). Germline assignment: CDR1 LGHNA and CDR2 YNFKEQ. The CDR3 runs to 14 residues. CDR3 nucleotides: TGTACCAGCAGCCAAATTGGGGGGACCTGCGAGCAGTACTTC. Its protein product is CTSSQIGGTCEQYF.

The chain combines TRBV14 with TRBJ2-1, with a possible D match to TRBD1 (6 bases). Germline V gene lookup returns CDR1 SGHDN and CDR2 FVKESK. V was cut by 4 bases and J by 0 bases, with 22 bases left in between. This CDR3 is 19 amino acids long. CDR3 bases: TGTGCCAGCAGCCGAGTACCACGGGACAAGGATAGCTCCTACAATGAGCAGTTCTTC. Its protein is CASSRVPRDKDSSYNEQFF.

DNA of the CDR3: TGCAGCGTTGGTCAGGGGCGTTTGTACGAGCAGTACTTC. Its protein product is CSVGQGRLYEQYF. The V gene is TRBV29-1, the J gene TRBJ2-7; possible D gene TRBD1, 6 bases. CDR1 is SQVTM, CDR2 ANQGSEA, per germline. V lost 4 bases, J lost 4 bases, and 14 bases lay in between. This CDR3 comprises 13 residues.

The rearrangement links TRBV20-1 to TRBJ1-5; tentatively, D is TRBD1 (6 bases). In germline, CDR1 is DFQATT, CDR2 SNEGSKA (reference sequence). The CDR3 spans 14 residues. Trimming took off 3 bases at V and 1 base at J, with 10 bases between the two ends. In DNA form, the CDR3 reads TGCAGTGCTAGTAGGGGGATGAGCAATCAGCCCCAGCATTTT. Translated, it gives CSASRGMSNQPQHF.

This clonotype has just a few counts. J is TRBJ2-1 and V is TRBV5-1; 8 bases align to TRBD2. Germline values: CDR1 SGHRS, CDR2 YFSETQ. This CDR3 region has 14 residues. The trim removed 0 bases at V and 11 bases at J, leaving 7 bases unmatched. The CDR3 coding sequence is TGCGCCAGCAGCTTGGCATCAGCGGGGGATAAGCAGTTCTTC. It translates to CASSLASAGDKQFF. Complete variable domain (other parts from reference TRBV5-1 and TRBJ2-1): KAGVTQTPRYLIKTRGQQVTLSCSPISGHRSVSWYQQTPGQGLQFLFEYFSETQRNKGNFPGRFSGRQFSNSRSEMNVSTLELGDSALYLCASSLASAGDKQFFGPGTRLTVL.

The chain is built from TRBV11-3 and TRBJ1-5, with 8 nucleotides matching TRBD1. CDR1 SGHNT and CDR2 YENEEA come from the germline V gene. Germline trimming cut 5 bases from V and 10 bases from J; bases unmatched to any gene: 7. CDR3 length equals 13 residues. CDR3 amino acids: CASSRTGYSPQHF. DNA of the CDR3: TGTGCCAGCAGCAGGACAGGGTACTCTCCCCAGCATTTT.

V and J are TRBV10-3 and TRBJ2-3; D is unclear. CDR3 length: 13 amino acids. The V gene's germline CDR1 is ENHRY and CDR2 SYGVKD. Trimming took off 4 bases at V and 3 bases at J, with 8 bases between the two ends. As DNA, the CDR3 is TGTGCCATCAGTGGGCGGCAAACAGATACGCAGTATTTT. It is translated as CAISGRQTDTQYF.

The table lists this clonotype with a few counts. This chain connects TRBV27 to TRBJ2-5; weak D call: TRBD2 (7 bases). Trimming left V 1 base short and J 2 bases short, with 20 bases between. The CDR3 has 18 amino acids. Germline CDR1 reads MNHEY; CDR2 reads SMNVEV (reference sequence). The CDR3 region has the DNA TGTGCCAGCAGTTTATATGCCGGGGGGCTTAATTTACAAGAGACCCAGTACTTC. Amino acids: CASSLYAGGLNLQETQYF.

This clonotype was picked up a small number of times. This rearrangement joins TRBV2 to TRBJ2-1, with D possibly being TRBD2 (5 bases). Looked up from germline, CDR1 is SNHLY and CDR2 is FYNNEI. V was pared by 6 bases and J by 10 bases, with 16 bases between. The CDR3 runs 13 residues. CDR3 region: CASRSTLVREQFF. CDR3 DNA: TGTGCCAGCAGGTCCACACTAGTCCGGGAGCAGTTCTTC.

This chain joins TRBV7-2 and TRBJ2-3; TRBD2 matches 13 bases. V lost 2 bases, J lost 7 bases, and 3 bases stayed unmatched. This CDR3 comprises 15 residues. Germline V lookup: CDR1 SGHTA, CDR2 FQGNSA. The CDR3 loop is CASSLSGTSGNTQYF. In DNA form, the CDR3 reads TGTGCCAGCAGCTTATCAGGGACTAGCGGGAATACGCAGTATTTT.

This clonotype was picked up a small number of times. The rearrangement uses TRBV9 and TRBJ2-6; the D is unclear. Germline CDR1 reads SGDLS; CDR2 reads YYNGEE. The CDR3 extends over 17 amino acids. The ends were cut back, 3 bases at V and 0 bases at J, with 13 bases in the middle. CDR3 bases: TGTGCCAGCAGCGCAGCCCTTCAGAGCTCTGGGGCCAACGTCCTGACTTTC. It specifies CASSAALQSSGANVLTF. Filled out from reference TRBV9 and TRBJ2-6, the complete variable domain reads DSGVTQTPKHLITATGQRVTLRCSPRSGDLSVYWYQQSLDQGLQFLIQYYNGEERAKGNILERFSAQQFPDLHSELNLSSLELGDSALYFCASSAALQSSGANVLTFGAGSRLTVL.

The chain recombines TRBV29-1 with TRBJ2-2; D is unclear. Per the germline V gene, CDR1 is SQVTM and CDR2 is ANQGSEA. This CDR3 contains 12 residues. V was trimmed by 7 bases and J by 4 bases, leaving 10 bases between them. The CDR3 nucleotides are TGCAGCGCATCCCCGGGCACCGGGGAGCTGTTTTTT. Amino acid sequence: CSASPGTGELFF.